Included here is one T cell receptor (beta chain) sequence, with context. This clonotype was seen repeatedly, ten times or more. Its recognized antigen is unknown. No per-base quality is available; no much larger clone lies one base away. TCRdb records Illumina HiSeq 1500 as the sequencer. TCRdb reprocessing: public reads trimmed at Q25 with fastp, clones called with MiXCR, in-frame beta chains kept. Rows merge per CDR3 protein into single entries with the most common DNA and genes. The sample profile shows hundreds of thousands of distinct CDR3 sequences; approximately 24% of them were found once. The top ten clonotypes cover around 7.6% of the sample. This sample is part of a study of T cell repertoires in cytomegalovirus infection (dated by TCRdb to about 2019). With respect to the entire study: The HLA type of each donor mattered for the analysis, because public TCR beta signatures pointed to carriage of CMV infection along with the matching HLA type. The investigation overall reported the following: The ex vivo response was dominated by HLA-C-restricted CMV-specific TCR beta clonotypes, and the single most frequent clonotype in two of eight donors was supplied by these HLA-C-restricted clonotypes. Carriers of CMV infection plus the relevant HLA type were discriminated by the cumulative frequency of public TCR beta family members in the study cohort and in an independent approximately 340-donor cohort.

Based on the germline V gene, the CDR1 and CDR2 sequences are MNHEY and SVGAGI. The CDR3 measures 15 amino acids from cysteine to phenylalanine. Solely the CDR3 DNA is kept, with 45 bases framed from the first base. V sheds 4 bases and J sheds 2 bases, leaving 11 bases between their ends. Source material: CD8+ T cells from PBMCs. This sequence was found in a human donor in good health (CMV status not recorded). Some clones in this sample may be carry-over from other donors' samples. This chain is built from TRBV6-5 and TRBJ2-2; confidence is insufficient to name the D gene. The CDR3 loop reads CASSLGSLNTGELFF. The nucleotides read TGTGCCAGCAGTTTAGGTAGCCTTAACACCGGGGAGCTGTTTTTT.